This T cell receptor (beta chain) was sequenced during a study of monozygotic twins with cystic fibrosis. Only in-frame clones appear in the TCRdb table, and some are missing; sequencing was by immunoSEQ multiplex PCR. The data contain approximately 8,700 clones, approximately 90% of them singletons. The germline gives CDR1 MNHNY, CDR2 SVGAGI (reference sequence). The CDR3 length is 15 residues. The V and J ends lost 0 bases and 5 bases, in that order; junction bases with no gene match: 4. This chain joins TRBV6-6 and TRBJ2-7, with 10 bases identical to TRBD2. The sequence derives from a boy aged 2 to 9 with cystic fibrosis. Sequencing was performed on blood. The CDR3 DNA reads as TGTGCCAGCAGTTACTCGTACAGCGGGGGGGACGAGCAGTACGTC. This sequence encodes CASSYSYSGGDEQYV.